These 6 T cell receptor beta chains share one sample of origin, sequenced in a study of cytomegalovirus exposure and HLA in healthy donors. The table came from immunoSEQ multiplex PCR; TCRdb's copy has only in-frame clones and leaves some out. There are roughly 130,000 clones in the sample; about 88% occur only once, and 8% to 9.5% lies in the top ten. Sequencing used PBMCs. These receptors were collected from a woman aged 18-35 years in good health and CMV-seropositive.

The CDR3 sequence is CATSRGGTGPTLSGYTF. Here the CDR3 DNA reads TGTGCCACCAGCAGAGGTGGGACAGGCCCCACTCTGAGTGGCTACACCTTC. This sequence joins TRBV15 and TRBJ1-2, with 8 bases matching TRBD1. Germline V gives CDR1 LNHNV, CDR2 YYDKDF (reference sequence). The CDR3 sequence is 17 residues long. V was pared by 1 base and J by 7 bases, with 14 bases of the junction left unmatched. The full variable domain, completed using reference TRBV15 and TRBJ1-2, is DAMVIQNPRYQVTQFGKPVTLSCSQTLNHNVMYWYQQKSSQAPKLLFHYYDKDFNNEADTPDNFQSRRPNTSFCFLDIRSPGLGDTAMYLCATSRGGTGPTLSGYTFGSGTRLTVV.

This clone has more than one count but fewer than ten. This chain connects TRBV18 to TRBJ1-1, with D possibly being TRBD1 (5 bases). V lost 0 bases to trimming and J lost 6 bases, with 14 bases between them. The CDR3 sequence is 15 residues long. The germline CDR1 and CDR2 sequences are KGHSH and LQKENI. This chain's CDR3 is CASSPPLGKGSEAFF. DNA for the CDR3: TGTGCCAGCTCACCACCGCTCGGAAAGGGGTCTGAAGCTTTCTTT.

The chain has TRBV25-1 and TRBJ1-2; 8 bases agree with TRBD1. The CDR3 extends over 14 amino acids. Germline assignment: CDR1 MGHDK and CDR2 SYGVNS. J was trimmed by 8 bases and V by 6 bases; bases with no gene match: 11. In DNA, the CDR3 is TGTGCCAGCAGAAGAACCGGGACAGGTTCCGGCTACACCTTC. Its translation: CASRRTGTGSGYTF.

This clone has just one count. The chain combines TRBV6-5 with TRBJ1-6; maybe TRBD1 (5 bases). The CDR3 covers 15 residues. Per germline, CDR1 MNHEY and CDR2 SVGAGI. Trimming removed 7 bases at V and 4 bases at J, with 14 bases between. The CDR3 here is CASNSRAAYNSPLHF. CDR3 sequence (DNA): TGTGCCAGCAATTCCAGGGCGGCTTATAATTCACCCCTCCACTTT.

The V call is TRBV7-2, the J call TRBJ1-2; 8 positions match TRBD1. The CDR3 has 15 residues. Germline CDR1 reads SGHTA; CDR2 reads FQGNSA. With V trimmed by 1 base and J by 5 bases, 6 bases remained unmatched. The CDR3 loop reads CASSLGRGPEYGYTF. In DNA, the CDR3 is TGTGCCAGCAGCTTAGGCAGGGGGCCTGAGTATGGCTACACCTTC.

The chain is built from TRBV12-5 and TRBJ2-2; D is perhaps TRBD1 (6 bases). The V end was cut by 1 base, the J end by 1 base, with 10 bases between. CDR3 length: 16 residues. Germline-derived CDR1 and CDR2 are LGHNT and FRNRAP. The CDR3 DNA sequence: TGTGCTAGTGGTTTGGGGATGACAGGGAACACCGGGGAGCTGTTTTTT. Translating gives CASGLGMTGNTGELFF.